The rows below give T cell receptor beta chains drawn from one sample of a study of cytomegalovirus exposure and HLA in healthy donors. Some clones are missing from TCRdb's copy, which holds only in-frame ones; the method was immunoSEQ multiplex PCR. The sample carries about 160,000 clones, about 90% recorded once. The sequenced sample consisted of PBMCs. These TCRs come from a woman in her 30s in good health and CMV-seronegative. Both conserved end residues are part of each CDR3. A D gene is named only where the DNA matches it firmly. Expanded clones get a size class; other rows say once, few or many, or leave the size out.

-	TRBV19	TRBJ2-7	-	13	CASSPRGRYEQYF	TGTGCCAGTAGCCCACGGGGCCGGTACGAGCAGTACTTC
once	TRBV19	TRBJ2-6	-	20	CASSIWRSAQDVSGANVLTF	TGTGCCAGTAGTATCTGGAGGTCGGCTCAGGATGTCTCTGGGGCCAACGTCCTGACTTTC
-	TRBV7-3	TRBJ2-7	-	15	CASSRSPTSWDEQYF	TGTGCCAGCAGCCGAAGCCCTACAAGTTGGGACGAGCAGTACTTC
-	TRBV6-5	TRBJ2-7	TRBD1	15	CASSYAGQGTYEQYF	TGTGCCAGCAGTTACGCGGGACAGGGGACCTACGAGCAGTACTTC
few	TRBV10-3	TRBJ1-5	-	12	CAISESNQPQHF	TGTGCCATCAGTGAGTCTAATCAGCCCCAGCATTTT
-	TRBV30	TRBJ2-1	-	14	CAWSLVGSYNEQFF	TGTGCCTGGAGTTTAGTTGGGTCCTACAATGAGCAGTTCTTC
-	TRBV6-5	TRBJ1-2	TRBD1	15	CASSVRQGVNYGYTF	TGTGCCAGCAGTGTACGACAGGGGGTTAACTATGGCTACACCTTC
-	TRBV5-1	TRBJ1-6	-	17	CASSLAGIRSYNSPLHF	TGCGCCAGCAGCTTGGCAGGGATTAGGTCCTATAATTCACCCCTCCACTTT
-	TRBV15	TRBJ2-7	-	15	CATSLGGTASYEQYF	TGTGCCACCAGCTTGGGGGGGACAGCCTCCTACGAGCAGTACTTC
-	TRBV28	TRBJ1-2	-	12	CASRDRGDGYTF	TGTGCCAGCAGGGACAGAGGGGATGGCTACACCTTC
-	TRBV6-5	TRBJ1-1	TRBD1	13	CASSLDRGRRAFF	TGTGCCAGCAGTCTTGACAGGGGGCGCAGAGCTTTCTTT
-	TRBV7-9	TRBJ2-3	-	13	CASSLLGQDTQYF	TGTGCCAGCAGCTTATTAGGTCAAGATACGCAGTATTTT
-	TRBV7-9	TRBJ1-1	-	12	CASSLVDTEAFF	TGTGCCAGCAGCTTAGTTGACACTGAAGCTTTCTTT
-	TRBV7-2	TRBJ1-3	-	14	CASSMTPSGNTIYF	TGTGCCAGCAGCATGACACCCTCTGGAAACACCATATATTTT
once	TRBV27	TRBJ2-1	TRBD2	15	CASSVAGGSYNEQFF	TGTGCCAGCAGTGTAGCGGGGGGATCCTACAATGAGCAGTTCTTC
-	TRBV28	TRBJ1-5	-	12	CASSLWGQPQHF	TGTGCCAGCAGTTTATGGGGCCAGCCCCAGCATTTT
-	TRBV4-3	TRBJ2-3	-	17	CASSQVWGAPSTDTQYF	TGCGCCAGCAGCCAAGTGTGGGGGGCCCCGAGCACAGATACGCAGTATTTT
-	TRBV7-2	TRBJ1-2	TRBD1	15	CASSFTGAVNYGYTF	TGTGCCAGCAGCTTTACAGGGGCCGTTAACTATGGCTACACCTTC
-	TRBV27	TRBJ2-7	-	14	CASSPQSTLYEQYF	TGTGCCAGCAGTCCCCAAAGTACACTCTACGAGCAGTACTTC
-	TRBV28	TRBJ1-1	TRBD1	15	CASSPLFTGGTEAFF	TGTGCCAGCAGTCCGTTATTTACAGGGGGCACTGAAGCTTTCTTT
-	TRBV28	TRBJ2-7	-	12	CASSLPHYEQYF	TGTGCCAGCAGCCTCCCGCATTACGAGCAGTACTTC
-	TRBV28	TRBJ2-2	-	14	CASSRQGGTGELFF	TGTGCCAGCAGTAGGCAGGGGGGGACCGGGGAGCTGTTTTTT
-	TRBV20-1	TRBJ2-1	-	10	CSGVYNEQFF	TGCAGTGGCGTATACAATGAGCAGTTCTTC
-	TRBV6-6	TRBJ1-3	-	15	CASSYKAAGGNTIYF	TGTGCCAGCAGTTACAAGGCAGCGGGCGGAAACACCATATATTTT
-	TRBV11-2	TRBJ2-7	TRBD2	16	CASSQLAGVLNYEQYF	TGTGCCAGCAGCCAGCTAGCGGGAGTCCTTAACTACGAGCAGTACTTC
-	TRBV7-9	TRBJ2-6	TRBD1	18	CASSVDRDLFSGANVLTF	TGTGCCAGCAGCGTAGACAGGGACCTCTTCTCTGGGGCCAACGTCCTGACTTTC
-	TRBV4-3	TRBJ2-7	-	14	CASSQVAGPYEQYF	TGCGCCAGCAGCCAAGTTGCAGGACCCTACGAGCAGTACTTC
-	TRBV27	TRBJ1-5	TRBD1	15	CASRTGYLSNQPQHF	TGTGCCAGCAGGACAGGGTATTTAAGCAATCAGCCCCAGCATTTT
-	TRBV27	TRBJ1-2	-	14	CASSPGHVAYGYTF	TGTGCCAGCAGTCCGGGACATGTGGCCTATGGCTACACCTTC
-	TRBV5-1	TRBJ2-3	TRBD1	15	CASSLNRGSTDTQYF	TGCGCCAGCAGTTTAAACAGGGGTAGCACAGATACGCAGTATTTT
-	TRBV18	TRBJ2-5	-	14	CASSPGASKETQYF	TGTGCCAGCTCACCGGGAGCCTCCAAAGAGACCCAGTACTTC
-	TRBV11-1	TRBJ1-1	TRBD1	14	CASSYGQGGTEAFF	TGTGCCAGCAGCTACGGACAGGGAGGCACTGAAGCTTTCTTT
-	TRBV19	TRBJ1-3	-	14	CASSPQGGENTIYF	TGTGCCAGTAGTCCACAGGGCGGAGAAAACACCATATATTTT
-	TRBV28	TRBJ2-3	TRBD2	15	CASSWTSGLSDTQYF	TGTGCCAGCAGTTGGACTAGCGGGTTGTCAGATACGCAGTATTTT
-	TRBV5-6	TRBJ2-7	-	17	CASSLAVSGEDPWEQYF	TGTGCCAGCAGCTTGGCCGTTTCGGGGGAGGATCCTTGGGAGCAGTACTTC
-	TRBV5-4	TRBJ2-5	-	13	CASSWTGQETQYF	TGTGCCAGCAGCTGGACCGGACAAGAGACCCAGTACTTC
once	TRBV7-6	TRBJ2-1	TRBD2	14	CASTPVAGPNEQFF	TGTGCCAGCACCCCAGTAGCGGGACCAAATGAGCAGTTCTTC
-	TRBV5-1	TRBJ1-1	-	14	CASSLSFGGTEAFF	TGCGCCAGCAGCTTGTCATTCGGGGGCACTGAAGCTTTCTTT
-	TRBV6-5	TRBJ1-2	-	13	CASSWDGVGGYTF	TGTGCCAGCAGTTGGGACGGCGTCGGTGGCTACACCTTC
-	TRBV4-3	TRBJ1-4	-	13	CASSQERAEKLFF	TGCGCCAGCAGCCAAGAACGCGCTGAAAAACTGTTTTTT
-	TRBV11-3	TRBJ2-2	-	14	CASSPRRGTGELFF	TGTGCCAGCAGCCCGCGCAGGGGCACCGGGGAGCTGTTTTTT
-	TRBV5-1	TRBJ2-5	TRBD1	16	CASSLGQGILQETQYF	TGCGCCAGCAGCTTGGGACAGGGCATCTTGCAAGAGACCCAGTACTTC
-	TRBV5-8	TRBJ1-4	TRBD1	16	CASSLEGQATNEKLFF	TGTGCCAGCAGCTTGGAAGGACAGGCAACTAATGAAAAACTGTTTTTT
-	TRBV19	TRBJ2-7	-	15	CASSPLSGGFYEQYF	TGTGCCAGTAGTCCTCTTAGCGGAGGTTTCTACGAGCAGTACTTC
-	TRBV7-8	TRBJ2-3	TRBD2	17	CASSHGLAGGLWDTQYF	TGTGCCAGCAGCCACGGACTAGCGGGAGGCTTATGGGATACGCAGTATTTT
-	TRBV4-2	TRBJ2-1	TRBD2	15	CASSQESGSLYEQFF	TGTGCCAGCAGCCAAGAGAGCGGGAGTTTGTATGAGCAGTTCTTC
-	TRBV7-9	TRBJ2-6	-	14	CASSSSDGANVLTF	TGTGCCAGCAGCTCCTCTGACGGGGCCAACGTCCTGACTTTC
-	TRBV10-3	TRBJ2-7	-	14	CAIRDSLFQYEQYF	TGTGCCATCAGAGATAGTCTTTTCCAATACGAGCAGTACTTC
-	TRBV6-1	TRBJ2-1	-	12	CASSEEAGEQFF	TGTGCCAGCAGTGAAGAAGCTGGTGAGCAGTTCTTC
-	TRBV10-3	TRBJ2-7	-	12	CAIKDSSYEQYF	TGTGCCATCAAAGACAGCTCCTACGAGCAGTACTTC
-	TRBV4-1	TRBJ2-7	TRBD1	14	CASSPRTGNYEQYF	TGCGCCAGCAGCCCCCGGACAGGGAACTACGAGCAGTACTTC